This T cell receptor beta chain is drawn from a study of blood T cells in healthy people across ages. Study-level findings and limits: A strong correlation was found between TCR beta diversity and the percentage of naive T cells. The donors' CMV status was not determined, possibly confounding changes in expanded clonotypes.

Combining a sample-barcoded 5' primer with a J-beta primer mix, a second PCR ran for about 7 to 11 cycles. MiXCR, applied by TCRdb to the 5' RACE reads, yields one record per CDR3 protein. The sample consists of 1.5 million or so distinct CDR3 sequences, around 40% of them appearing once. In regard to this clonotype: What it recognizes is unknown.

The germline gives CDR1 MNHEY, CDR2 SMNVEV (reference sequence). This CDR3 is built from 17 residues. Germline trimming cut 6 bases from V and 0 bases from J; bases unmatched to any gene: 11. The rearrangement joins TRBV27 to TRBJ2-3; 8 positions agree with TRBD1. This TCR was sampled from a woman in her late teens or twenties in good health. Sequenced sample: blood. The CDR3 DNA sequence: TGTGCCAGCAGCCAAAGGGGGACAGGCTCTAGCACAGATACGCAGTATTTT. This sequence encodes CASSQRGTGSSTDTQYF.